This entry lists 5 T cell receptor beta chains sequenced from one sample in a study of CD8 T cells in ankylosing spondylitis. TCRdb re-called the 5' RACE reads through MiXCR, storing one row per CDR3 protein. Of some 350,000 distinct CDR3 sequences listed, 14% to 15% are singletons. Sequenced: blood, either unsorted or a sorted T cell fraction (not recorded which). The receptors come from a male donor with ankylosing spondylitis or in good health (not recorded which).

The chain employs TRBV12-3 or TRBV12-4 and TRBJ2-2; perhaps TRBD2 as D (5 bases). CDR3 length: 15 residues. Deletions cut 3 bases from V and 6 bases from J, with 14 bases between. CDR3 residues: CASSLAPGSPGELFF. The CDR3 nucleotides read TGTGCCAGCAGTTTGGCCCCGGGGAGCCCCGGGGAGCTGTTTTTT.

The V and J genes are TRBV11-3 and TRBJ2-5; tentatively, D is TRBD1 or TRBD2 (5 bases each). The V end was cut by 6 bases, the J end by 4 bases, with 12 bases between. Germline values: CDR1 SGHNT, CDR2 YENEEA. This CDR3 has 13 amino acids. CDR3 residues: CASSLGPGETQYF. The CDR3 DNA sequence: TGTGCCAGCAGTTTGGGACCTGGAGAGACCCAGTACTTC.

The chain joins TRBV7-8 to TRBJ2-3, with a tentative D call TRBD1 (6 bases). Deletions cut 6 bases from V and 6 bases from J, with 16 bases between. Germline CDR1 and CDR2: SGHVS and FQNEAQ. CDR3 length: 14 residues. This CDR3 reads CASSRPGVWDTQYF. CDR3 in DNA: TGTGCCAGCAGTCGCCCAGGGGTATGGGATACGCAGTATTTT. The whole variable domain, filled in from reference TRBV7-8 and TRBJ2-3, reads GAGVSQSPRYKVAKRGQDVALRCDPISGHVSLFWYQQALGQGPEFLTYFQNEAQLDKSGLPSDRFFAERPEGSVSTLKIQRTQQEDSAVYLCASSRPGVWDTQYFGPGTRLTVL.

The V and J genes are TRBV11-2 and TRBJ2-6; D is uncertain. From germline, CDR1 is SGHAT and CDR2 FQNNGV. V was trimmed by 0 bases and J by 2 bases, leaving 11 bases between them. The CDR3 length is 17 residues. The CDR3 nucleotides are TGTGCCAGCAGCTTAGACCCGAGTAGGGCTGGGGCCAACGTCCTGACTTTC. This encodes CASSLDPSRAGANVLTF.

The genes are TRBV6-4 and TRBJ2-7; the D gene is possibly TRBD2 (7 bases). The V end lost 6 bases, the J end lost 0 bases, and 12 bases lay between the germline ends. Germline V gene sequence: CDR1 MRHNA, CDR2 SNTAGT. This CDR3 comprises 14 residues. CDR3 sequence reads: CASSPGGHSYEQYF. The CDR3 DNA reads TGTGCCAGCAGCCCGGGGGGACACTCCTACGAGCAGTACTTC.